Included here is one T cell receptor beta chain sequence, with context. Ages ranged from about 18 to 89 years, with residence in approximately 23 US areas. Categorization into cohorts depended on clinical history that participants reported. In the study's own analysis: Amplifying reference gene primers gave estimates of nucleated cell counts. The repertoire was sequenced with immunoSEQ multiplex PCR; TCRdb's copy has only in-frame clones and lacks some. V and J calls plus clone size are reproduced from that table; the DNA served to infer D and trimming. The top ten hold 1.2% of the sample, which has around 160,000 clones, 88% seen once. Germline V gives CDR1 LNHDA, CDR2 SQIVND (reference sequence). The V and J ends lost 4 bases and 4 bases respectively, with 7 bases between them. CDR3 length equals 12 residues. These data come from a study of blood T cell repertoires in COVID-19.

V and J are TRBV19 and TRBJ1-1; no reliable D call. The sequence derives from a woman between 25 and 40 years old with acute COVID-19. Material: PBMCs or T cells enriched from blood (not recorded which). CDR3 loop: CASSRGITEAFF. The CDR3 coding sequence is TGTGCCAGTAGTAGAGGGATCACTGAAGCTTTCTTT.